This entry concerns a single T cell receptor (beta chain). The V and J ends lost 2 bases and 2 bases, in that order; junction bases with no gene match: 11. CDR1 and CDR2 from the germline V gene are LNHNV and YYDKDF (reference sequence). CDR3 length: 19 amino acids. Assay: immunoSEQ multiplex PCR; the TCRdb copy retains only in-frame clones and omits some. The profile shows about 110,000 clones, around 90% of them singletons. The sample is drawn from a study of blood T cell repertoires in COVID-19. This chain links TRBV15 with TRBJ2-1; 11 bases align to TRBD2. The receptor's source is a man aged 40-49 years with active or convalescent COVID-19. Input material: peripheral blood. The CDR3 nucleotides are TGTGCCACCAGCAGACTACGTTGGGGGACTAGCGGTACCTACAATGAGCAGTTCTTC. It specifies CATSRLRWGTSGTYNEQFF. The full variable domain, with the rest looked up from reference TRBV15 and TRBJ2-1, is DAMVIQNPRYQVTQFGKPVTLSCSQTLNHNVMYWYQQKSSQAPKLLFHYYDKDFNNEADTPDNFQSRRPNTSFCFLDIRSPGLGDTAMYLCATSRLRWGTSGTYNEQFFGPGTRLTVL.